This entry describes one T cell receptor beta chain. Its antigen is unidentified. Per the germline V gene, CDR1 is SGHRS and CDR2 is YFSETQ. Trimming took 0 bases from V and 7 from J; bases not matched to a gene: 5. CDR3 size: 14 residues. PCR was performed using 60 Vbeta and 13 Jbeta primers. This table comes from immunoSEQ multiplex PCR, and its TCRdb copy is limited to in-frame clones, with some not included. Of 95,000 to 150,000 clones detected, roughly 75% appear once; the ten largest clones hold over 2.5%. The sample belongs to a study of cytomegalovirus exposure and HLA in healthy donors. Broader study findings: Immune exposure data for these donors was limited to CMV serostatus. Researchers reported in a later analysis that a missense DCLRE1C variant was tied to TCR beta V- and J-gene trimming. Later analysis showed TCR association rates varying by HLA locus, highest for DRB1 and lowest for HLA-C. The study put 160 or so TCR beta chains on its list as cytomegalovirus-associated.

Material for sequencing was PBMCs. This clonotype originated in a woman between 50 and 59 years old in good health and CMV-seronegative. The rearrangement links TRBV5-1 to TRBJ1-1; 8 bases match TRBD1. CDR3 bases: TGCGCCAGCAGCTTGGGGGCAGGGGGCGTTGAAGCTTTCTTT. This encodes CASSLGAGGVEAFF.